Listed below are T cell receptor beta chains from one sample, sequenced in a study of metastatic and nonmetastatic thyroid tumors. TCRdb reprocessed the PCR reads using MiXCR. The table lists 20,000 to 25,000 clones, 22% of them singletons, with over 9% in the top ten. Sequencing was carried out using tumor tissue. The receptors originated from a female donor with papillary thyroid cancer or a benign thyroid nodule (not recorded which). Some clones in this sample may be carry-over from other donors' samples. Each CDR3 is given with its conserved first and last residue. Fields, in order: J gene, D gene, clone size, V gene, CDR3 DNA, CDR3 protein. A D gene is named only where the DNA matches it firmly. Clone sizes are given selectively: once, few, many, or a class where the clone is expanded.

J: TRBJ1-1; D: .; size: many; V: TRBV11-2; DNA: TGTGCCAGCAGCTTAGCGGACTTTTTCCCTGAAGCTTTCTTT; CDR3: CASSLADFFPEAFF
J: TRBJ2-7; D: .; size: medium-sized; V: TRBV4-1; DNA: TGCGCCAGCAGCCAAGATCCGGGGGCTTCGGTCCTACTTTACGAGCAGTACTTC; CDR3: CASSQDPGASVLLYEQYF
J: TRBJ1-3; D: .; size: few; V: TRBV28; DNA: TGTGCCAGCAGTTTATTAGGGGGGCAGGGAAACACCATATATTTT; CDR3: CASSLLGGQGNTIYF
J: TRBJ2-5; D: TRBD1; size: .; V: TRBV20-1; DNA: TGCAGTGCTAGAGTGTCCGGACAGGGGGAGACCCAGTACTTC; CDR3: CSARVSGQGETQYF
J: TRBJ2-1; D: TRBD2; size: many; V: TRBV7-2; DNA: TGTGCCAGCAGCTTACTTGACGGGAGGGCCGGAGCTGAGCAGTTCTTC; CDR3: CASSLLDGRAGAEQFF
J: TRBJ2-7; D: .; size: many; V: TRBV9; DNA: TGTGCCAGCAGCGTTTCTTCAAGCTCCTACGAGCAGTACTTC; CDR3: CASSVSSSSYEQYF
J: TRBJ1-6; D: TRBD1; size: many; V: TRBV27; DNA: TGTGCCAGCAGTTTAACAGAGGGGGCGAATTCACCCCTCCACTTT; CDR3: CASSLTEGANSPLHF
J: TRBJ1-4; D: .; size: many; V: TRBV9; DNA: TGTGCCAGTTCTCCAGGGACTCTTTCCCTCGGGGACCAACTGTTTTTT; CDR3: CASSPGTLSLGDQLFF
J: TRBJ2-7; D: .; size: medium-sized; V: TRBV5-6; DNA: TGTGCCAGCAGCTTGGCCGAAGGTTCTCGGCGCTACGAGCAGTACTTC; CDR3: CASSLAEGSRRYEQYF
J: TRBJ1-6; D: .; size: .; V: TRBV10-3; DNA: TGTGCCATCAGTGGGGGCTCAGTCTATAATTCACCCCTCCACTTT; CDR3: CAISGGSVYNSPLHF
J: TRBJ1-1; D: TRBD1; size: .; V: TRBV7-3; DNA: TGTGCCAGCAGCCTGACAGGGTCGGGCACTGAAGCTTTCTTT; CDR3: CASSLTGSGTEAFF
J: TRBJ2-3; D: TRBD2; size: few; V: TRBV12-3/TRBV12-4; DNA: TGTGCCAGCAGCCCAGAGATAGCGGGAATCACTGATACGCAGTATTTT; CDR3: CASSPEIAGITDTQYF
J: TRBJ2-7; D: TRBD1; size: .; V: TRBV3-1; DNA: TGTGCCAGCAGCCAAGGGACAGGGGGCAGTGAGCAGTACTTC; CDR3: CASSQGTGGSEQYF
J: TRBJ2-7; D: .; size: .; V: TRBV12-3/TRBV12-4; DNA: TGTGCCAGCAGTTTAGTTGGTGACAGCTACGAGCAGTACTTC; CDR3: CASSLVGDSYEQYF
J: TRBJ2-1; D: .; size: .; V: TRBV24-1; DNA: TGTGCCACCAGTGCACTCGCCTCCTACAATGAGCAGTTCTTC; CDR3: CATSALASYNEQFF
J: TRBJ2-7; D: .; size: many; V: TRBV7-9; DNA: TGTGCCAGCAGCCTAGGGACACCCCCCTACGAGCAGTACTTC; CDR3: CASSLGTPPYEQYF
J: TRBJ1-1; D: .; size: .; V: TRBV4-1; DNA: TGCGCCAGCAGCACCCGGACAGAAAACACTGAAGCTTTCTTT; CDR3: CASSTRTENTEAFF
J: TRBJ2-7; D: .; size: .; V: TRBV6-1; DNA: TGTGCCAGCATCCGAGCGGCGGGGACTGGGGACGAGCAGTACTTC; CDR3: CASIRAAGTGDEQYF
J: TRBJ2-7; D: .; size: large; V: TRBV18; DNA: TGTGCCAGCTCACAACTACCGGGACCGGGTAACTACGAGCAGTACTTC; CDR3: CASSQLPGPGNYEQYF
J: TRBJ2-2; D: .; size: few; V: TRBV27; DNA: TGTTCCAGCAGTTTAAGGGCAGAACACACCGGGGAGCTGTTTTTT; CDR3: CSSSLRAEHTGELFF
J: TRBJ2-3; D: TRBD2; size: .; V: TRBV20-1; DNA: TGCAGTGCTAGTCCCCCTACCGGCCTAGCGGACTACACAGATACGCAGTATTTT; CDR3: CSASPPTGLADYTDTQYF
J: TRBJ2-7; D: .; size: .; V: TRBV20-1; DNA: TGCAGTGCTGGGGAAAGGCCCTACGAGCAGTACTTC; CDR3: CSAGERPYEQYF
J: TRBJ1-6; D: .; size: few; V: TRBV2; DNA: TGTGCCAGCAGTTTCGGCACAAATAATTCACCCCTCCACTTT; CDR3: CASSFGTNNSPLHF
J: TRBJ2-3; D: TRBD2; size: .; V: TRBV27; DNA: TGTGCCAGCAGCCTTAGGCCGGTACTAGCGGGCCTCACAGATACGCAGTATTTT; CDR3: CASSLRPVLAGLTDTQYF
J: TRBJ1-1; D: .; size: .; V: TRBV6-1; DNA: TGTGCCAGCAGTCCCATGACAGGGAACACTGAAGCTTTCTTT; CDR3: CASSPMTGNTEAFF
J: TRBJ1-2; D: .; size: .; V: TRBV29-1; DNA: TGCAGCGTTGAAGGCTATGGCTACACCTTC; CDR3: CSVEGYGYTF
J: TRBJ2-1; D: TRBD2; size: .; V: TRBV30; DNA: TGTGCCTGGAGTGCGGGGGGCATGGGACTAGCCAACAATGAGCAGTTCTTC; CDR3: CAWSAGGMGLANNEQFF
J: TRBJ2-1; D: .; size: many; V: TRBV5-1; DNA: TGCGCCAGCAGCTTGTCCCTCAATGAGCAGTTCTTC; CDR3: CASSLSLNEQFF
J: TRBJ2-3; D: TRBD2; size: many; V: TRBV29-1; DNA: TGCAGCGTTGTTTCCGGGAGGGCCACAGATACGCAGTATTTT; CDR3: CSVVSGRATDTQYF
J: TRBJ1-2; D: .; size: .; V: TRBV20-1; DNA: TGCAGTGCTAACCCTTTCCAGGGTTTTATGGATGGCTACACCTTC; CDR3: CSANPFQGFMDGYTF
J: TRBJ2-7; D: TRBD1; size: few; V: TRBV6-2/TRBV6-3; DNA: TGTGCCAGCAGGGGACAGTGCTCCTACGAACAGTACTTC; CDR3: CASRGQCSYEQYF
J: TRBJ1-2; D: TRBD1; size: .; V: TRBV6-2/TRBV6-3; DNA: TGTGCCAGCAGTTCCGCCGGGACAGGGGTTGGCTACACCTTC; CDR3: CASSSAGTGVGYTF
J: TRBJ1-4; D: TRBD1; size: few; V: TRBV3-1; DNA: TGTGCCAGCAGCTACCGGACAGGTACGGTTATCCCTAATGAAAAACTGTTTTTT; CDR3: CASSYRTGTVIPNEKLFF
J: TRBJ2-7; D: .; size: .; V: TRBV30; DNA: TGTGCCTGGAGTGTATCCGGGAACTACGAGCAGTACTTC; CDR3: CAWSVSGNYEQYF
J: TRBJ1-6; D: .; size: few; V: TRBV27; DNA: TGTGCCAGCAGTTTCCGAGAGGATTCACCCCTCCACTTT; CDR3: CASSFREDSPLHF
J: TRBJ2-5; D: TRBD2; size: many; V: TRBV20-1; DNA: TGCAGTGCTCAGGGACTAGAAGAGACCCAGTACTTC; CDR3: CSAQGLEETQYF
J: TRBJ2-7; D: TRBD2; size: many; V: TRBV5-6; DNA: TGTGCCAGCGGCCCAGACGGGAGGGCCCACGAGCAGTACTTC; CDR3: CASGPDGRAHEQYF
J: TRBJ1-4; D: TRBD1; size: .; V: TRBV2; DNA: TGTGCCAGCAGCCGTTCAGGGGGCTTTAACGAAAAACTGTTTTTT; CDR3: CASSRSGGFNEKLFF
J: TRBJ1-6; D: TRBD1; size: few; V: TRBV20-1; DNA: TGCAGTGCGTGGGACAGATATAATTCACCCCTCCACTTT; CDR3: CSAWDRYNSPLHF
J: TRBJ2-1; D: TRBD2; size: medium-sized; V: TRBV5-1; DNA: TGCGCCAGCAGCTCTCTCCCCGGGACTAGCGGGGGTTACAATGAGCAGTTCTTC; CDR3: CASSSLPGTSGGYNEQFF
J: TRBJ2-7; D: .; size: .; V: TRBV11-2; DNA: TGTGCCAGCAGCTTAGAAAACATTGGGGGCTACGAGCAGTACTTC; CDR3: CASSLENIGGYEQYF
J: TRBJ2-7; D: .; size: .; V: TRBV5-1; DNA: TGCGCCAGCAGCTTGTCCTCGACGGAGGACTACGAGCAGTACTTC; CDR3: CASSLSSTEDYEQYF
J: TRBJ1-6; D: .; size: .; V: TRBV7-9; DNA: TGTGCCAGCAGCTTAGCGCTCTATAATTCACCCCTCCACTTT; CDR3: CASSLALYNSPLHF
J: TRBJ1-6; D: .; size: .; V: TRBV6-1; DNA: TGTGCCAGCAGTGCCGGCCCTTATAATTCACCCCTCCACTTT; CDR3: CASSAGPYNSPLHF
J: TRBJ2-5; D: .; size: few; V: TRBV27; DNA: TGTGCCAGCAGTTTACGGGTGTATGGAGAGACCCAGTACTTC; CDR3: CASSLRVYGETQYF